In this sample, the clone carrying this T cell receptor (beta chain) is medium-sized. The antigen is unknown. Time point in this sample: sample taken at primary tumor resection. TCRdb ran MiXCR on the 5' RACE reads and lists one entry per CDR3 protein. Seen here are roughly 3,500 distinct CDR3 sequences, over 10% observed once, and the top ten hold around 8.9%. Germline V gene sequence: CDR1 LGHNA, CDR2 YSLEER. This CDR3 is 13 amino acids long. The V and J ends lost 0 bases and 7 bases respectively, with 7 bases between them. These data are taken from a study of spatial heterogeneity in lung cancer. Study-level points and caveats: Mutation tallies in tumors tracked expanded intratumoral alpha and beta TCR counts.

The source material was lung tumor tissue, sampled at surgery. This receptor was taken from a female donor with early-stage non-small cell lung cancer. J is TRBJ1-5 and V is TRBV4-3; tentatively, D is TRBD1 (6 bases). In DNA form, the CDR3 reads TGCGCCAGCAGCCAAGATCAGGGGCAGCCCCAGCATTTT. This encodes CASSQDQGQPQHF.